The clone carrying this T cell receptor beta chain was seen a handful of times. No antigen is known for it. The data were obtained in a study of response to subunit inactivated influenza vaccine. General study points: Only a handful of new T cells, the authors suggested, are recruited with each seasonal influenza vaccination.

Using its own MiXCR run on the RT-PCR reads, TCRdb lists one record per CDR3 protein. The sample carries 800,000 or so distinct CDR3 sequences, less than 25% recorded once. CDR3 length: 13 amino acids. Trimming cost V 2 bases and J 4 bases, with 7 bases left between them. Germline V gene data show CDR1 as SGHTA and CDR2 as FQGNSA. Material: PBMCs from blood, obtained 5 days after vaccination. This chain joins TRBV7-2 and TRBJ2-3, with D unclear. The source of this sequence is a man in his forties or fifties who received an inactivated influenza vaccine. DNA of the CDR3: TGTGCCAGCAGCTTAATTCTGGCAGATACGCAGTATTTT. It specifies CASSLILADTQYF.